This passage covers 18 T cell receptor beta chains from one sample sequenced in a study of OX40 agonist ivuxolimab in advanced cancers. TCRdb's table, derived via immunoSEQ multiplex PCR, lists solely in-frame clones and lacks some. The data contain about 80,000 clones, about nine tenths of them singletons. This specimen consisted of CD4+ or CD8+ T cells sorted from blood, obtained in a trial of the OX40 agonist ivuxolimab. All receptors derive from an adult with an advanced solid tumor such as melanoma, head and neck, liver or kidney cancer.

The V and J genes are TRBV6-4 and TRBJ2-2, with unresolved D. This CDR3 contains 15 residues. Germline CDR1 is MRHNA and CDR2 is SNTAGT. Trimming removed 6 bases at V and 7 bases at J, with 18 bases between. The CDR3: CASSLDGRVGGELFF. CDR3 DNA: TGTGCCAGCAGCCTAGACGGTCGCGTCGGCGGGGAGCTGTTTTTT.

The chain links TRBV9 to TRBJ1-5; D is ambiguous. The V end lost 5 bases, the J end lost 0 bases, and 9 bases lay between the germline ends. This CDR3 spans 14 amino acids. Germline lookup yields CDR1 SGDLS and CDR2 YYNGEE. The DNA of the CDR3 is TGTGCCAGCAGTTCTAGATTTAGCAATCAGCCCCAGCATTTT. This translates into CASSSRFSNQPQHF.

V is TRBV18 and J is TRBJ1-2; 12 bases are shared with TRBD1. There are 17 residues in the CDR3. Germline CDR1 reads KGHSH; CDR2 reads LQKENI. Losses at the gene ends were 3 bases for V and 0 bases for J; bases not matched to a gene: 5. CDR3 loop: CASSPGTGGASNYGYTF. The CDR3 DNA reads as TGTGCCAGCTCACCTGGGACAGGGGGCGCTTCTAACTATGGCTACACCTTC. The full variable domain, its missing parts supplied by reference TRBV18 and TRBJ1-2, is NAGVMQNPRHLVRRRGQEARLRCSPMKGHSHVYWYRQLPEEGLKFMVYLQKENIIDESGMPKERFSAEFPKEGPSILRIQQVVRGDSAAYFCASSPGTGGASNYGYTFGSGTRLTVV.

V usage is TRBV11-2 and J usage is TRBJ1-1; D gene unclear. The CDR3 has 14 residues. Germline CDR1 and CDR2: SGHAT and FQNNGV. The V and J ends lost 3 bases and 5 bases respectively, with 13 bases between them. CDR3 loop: CASSFEGSATEAFF. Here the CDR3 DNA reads TGTGCCAGCAGCTTTGAGGGCTCAGCTACTGAAGCTTTCTTT.

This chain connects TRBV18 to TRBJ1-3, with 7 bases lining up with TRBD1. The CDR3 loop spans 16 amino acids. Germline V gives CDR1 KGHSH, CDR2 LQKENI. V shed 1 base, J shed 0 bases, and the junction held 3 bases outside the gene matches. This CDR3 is CASSPLDRTSGNTIYF. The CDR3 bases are TGTGCCAGCTCACCACTGGACAGGACCTCTGGAAACACCATATATTTT.

CDR3: CSDWDSAEAFF. In DNA form, the CDR3 reads TGCAGCGACTGGGACAGCGCTGAAGCTTTCTTT. The chain has TRBV29-1 and TRBJ1-1; 7 nucleotides agree with TRBD1. V was pared by 7 bases and J by 6 bases, with 5 bases of the junction left unmatched. The germline CDR1 and CDR2 sequences are SQVTM and ANQGSEA. The CDR3 is 11 amino acids.

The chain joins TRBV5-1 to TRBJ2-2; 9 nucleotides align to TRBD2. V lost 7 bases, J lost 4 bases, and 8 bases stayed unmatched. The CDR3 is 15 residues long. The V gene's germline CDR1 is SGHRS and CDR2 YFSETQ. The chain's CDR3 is CASGSGSVPTGELFF. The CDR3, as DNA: TGCGCCAGCGGTAGCGGGAGCGTTCCCACCGGGGAGCTGTTTTTT.

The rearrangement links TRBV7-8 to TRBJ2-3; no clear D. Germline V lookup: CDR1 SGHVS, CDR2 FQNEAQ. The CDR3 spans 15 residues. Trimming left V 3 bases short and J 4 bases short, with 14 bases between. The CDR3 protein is CASSFAGVGADTQYF. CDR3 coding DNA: TGTGCCAGCAGCTTCGCTGGGGTGGGCGCAGATACGCAGTATTTT.

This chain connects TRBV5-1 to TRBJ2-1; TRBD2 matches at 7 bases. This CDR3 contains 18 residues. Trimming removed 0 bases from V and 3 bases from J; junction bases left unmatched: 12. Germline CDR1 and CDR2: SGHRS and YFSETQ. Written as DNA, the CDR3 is TGCGCCAGCAGCTTGGGGGGCAATCCGGGACTAAACTACAATGAGCAGTTCTTC. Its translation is CASSLGGNPGLNYNEQFF.

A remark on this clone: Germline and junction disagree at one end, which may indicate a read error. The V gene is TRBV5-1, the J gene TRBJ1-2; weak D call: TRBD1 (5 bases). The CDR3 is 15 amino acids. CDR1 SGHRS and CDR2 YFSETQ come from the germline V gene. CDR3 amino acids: CASSLLNTGGYGYTF. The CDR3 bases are TGTGCCAGCAGCTTGTTAAATACAGGCGGCTATGGCTACACCTTC.

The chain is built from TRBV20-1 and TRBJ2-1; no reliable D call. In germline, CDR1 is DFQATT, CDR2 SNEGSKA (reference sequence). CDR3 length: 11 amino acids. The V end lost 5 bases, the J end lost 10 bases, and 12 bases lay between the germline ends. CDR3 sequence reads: CSAEQLPEQFF. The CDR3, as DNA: TGCAGTGCTGAACAACTACCGGAGCAGTTCTTC.

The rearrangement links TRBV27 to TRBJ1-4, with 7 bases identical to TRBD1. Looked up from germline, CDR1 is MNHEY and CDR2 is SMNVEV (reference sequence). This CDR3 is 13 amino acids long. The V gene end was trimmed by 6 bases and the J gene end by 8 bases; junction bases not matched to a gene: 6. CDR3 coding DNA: TGTGCCAGCAGCAGGGGACAGCCCGAAAAACTGTTTTTT. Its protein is CASSRGQPEKLFF. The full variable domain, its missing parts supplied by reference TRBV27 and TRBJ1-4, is EAQVTQNPRYLITVTGKKLTVTCSQNMNHEYMSWYRQDPGLGLRQIYYSMNVEVTDKGDVPEGYKVSRKEKRNFPLILESPSPNQTSLYFCASSRGQPEKLFFGSGTQLSVL.

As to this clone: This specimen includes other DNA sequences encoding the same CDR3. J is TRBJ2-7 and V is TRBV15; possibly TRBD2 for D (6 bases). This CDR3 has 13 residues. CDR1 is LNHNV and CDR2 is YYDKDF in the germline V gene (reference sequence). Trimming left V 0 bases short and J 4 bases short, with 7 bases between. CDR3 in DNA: TGTGCCACCAGCAGAGATCGGGGGTACGAGCAGTACTTC. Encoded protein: CATSRDRGYEQYF.

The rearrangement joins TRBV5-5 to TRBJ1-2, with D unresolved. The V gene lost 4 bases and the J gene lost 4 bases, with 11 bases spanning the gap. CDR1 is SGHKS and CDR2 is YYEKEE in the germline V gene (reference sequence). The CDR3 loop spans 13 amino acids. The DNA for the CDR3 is TGTGCCAGCAGCCTGAGTGGTGGCTATGGCTACACCTTC. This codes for CASSLSGGYGYTF. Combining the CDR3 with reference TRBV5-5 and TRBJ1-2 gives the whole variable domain DAGVTQSPTHLIKTRGQQVTLRCSPISGHKSVSWYQQVLGQGPQFIFQYYEKEERGRGNFPDRFSARQFPNYSSELNVNALLLGDSALYLCASSLSGGYGYTFGSGTRLTVV.

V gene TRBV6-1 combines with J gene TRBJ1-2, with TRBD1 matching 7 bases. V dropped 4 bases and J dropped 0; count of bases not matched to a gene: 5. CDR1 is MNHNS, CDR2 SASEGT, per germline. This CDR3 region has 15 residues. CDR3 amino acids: CASSAGTAANYGYTF. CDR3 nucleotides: TGTGCCAGCAGTGCTGGGACAGCAGCTAACTATGGCTACACCTTC.

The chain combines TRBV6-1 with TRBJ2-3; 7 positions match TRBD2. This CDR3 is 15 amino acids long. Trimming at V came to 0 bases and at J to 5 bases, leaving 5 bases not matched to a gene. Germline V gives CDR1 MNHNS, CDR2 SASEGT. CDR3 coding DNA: TGTGCCAGCAGTGAAGCGGGGGGGTTGCAAGATACGCAGTATTTT. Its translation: CASSEAGGLQDTQYF.

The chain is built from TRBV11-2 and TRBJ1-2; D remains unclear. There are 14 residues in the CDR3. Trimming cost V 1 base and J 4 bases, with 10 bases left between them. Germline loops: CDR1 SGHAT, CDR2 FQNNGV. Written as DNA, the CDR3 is TGTGCCAGCAGCTTAGTCCCGGGTACCTATGGCTACACCTTC. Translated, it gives CASSLVPGTYGYTF.

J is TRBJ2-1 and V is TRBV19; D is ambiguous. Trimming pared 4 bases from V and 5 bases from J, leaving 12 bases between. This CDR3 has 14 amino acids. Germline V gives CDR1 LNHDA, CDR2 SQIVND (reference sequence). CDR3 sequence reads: CASSKSWANNEQFF. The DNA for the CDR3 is TGTGCCAGTAGTAAAAGTTGGGCAAACAATGAGCAGTTCTTC.